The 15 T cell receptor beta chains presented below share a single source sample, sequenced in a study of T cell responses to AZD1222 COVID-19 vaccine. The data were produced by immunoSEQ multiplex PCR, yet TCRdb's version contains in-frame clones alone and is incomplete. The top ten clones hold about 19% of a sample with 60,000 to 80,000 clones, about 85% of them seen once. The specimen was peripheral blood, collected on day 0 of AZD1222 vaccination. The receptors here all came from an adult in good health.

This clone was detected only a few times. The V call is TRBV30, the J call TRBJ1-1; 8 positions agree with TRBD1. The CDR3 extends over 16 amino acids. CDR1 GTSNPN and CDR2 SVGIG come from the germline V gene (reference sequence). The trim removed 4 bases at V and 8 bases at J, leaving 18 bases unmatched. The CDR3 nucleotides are TGTGCCTGGAATGGGTGGGTCCGGGACAGGCTGGTGGAAGCTTTCTTT. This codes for CAWNGWVRDRLVEAFF.

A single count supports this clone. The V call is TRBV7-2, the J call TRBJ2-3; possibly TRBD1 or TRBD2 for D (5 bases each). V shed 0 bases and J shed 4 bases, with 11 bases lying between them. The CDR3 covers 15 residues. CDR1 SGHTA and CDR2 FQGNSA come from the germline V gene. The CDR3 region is CASSLALVGADTQYF. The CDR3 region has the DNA TGTGCCAGCAGCTTAGCACTAGTGGGGGCAGATACGCAGTATTTT.

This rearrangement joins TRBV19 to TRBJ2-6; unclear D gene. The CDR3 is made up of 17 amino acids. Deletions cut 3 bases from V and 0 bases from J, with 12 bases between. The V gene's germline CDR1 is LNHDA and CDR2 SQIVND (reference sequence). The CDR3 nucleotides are TGTGCCAGTAGTATTTTGGCGGCCCGCTCTGGGGCCAACGTCCTGACTTTC. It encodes CASSILAARSGANVLTF. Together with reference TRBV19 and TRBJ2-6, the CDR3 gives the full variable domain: DGGITQSPKYLFRKEGQNVTLSCEQNLNHDAMYWYRQDPGQGLRLIYYSQIVNDFQKGDIAEGYSVSREKKESFPLTVTSAQKNPTAFYLCASSILAARSGANVLTFGAGSRLTVL.

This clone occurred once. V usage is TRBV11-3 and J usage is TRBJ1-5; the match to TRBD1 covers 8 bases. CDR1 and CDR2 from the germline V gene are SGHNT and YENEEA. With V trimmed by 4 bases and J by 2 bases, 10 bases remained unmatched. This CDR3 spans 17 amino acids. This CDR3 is CASSSTGDQAGNQPQHF. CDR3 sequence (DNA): TGTGCCAGCAGCTCGACAGGGGATCAGGCCGGCAATCAGCCCCAGCATTTT.

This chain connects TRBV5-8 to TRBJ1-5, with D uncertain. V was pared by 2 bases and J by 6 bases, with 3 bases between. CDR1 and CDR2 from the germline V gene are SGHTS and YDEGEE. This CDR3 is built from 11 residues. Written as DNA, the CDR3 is TGTGCCAGCAGCTTTCTTCAGCCCCAGCATTTT. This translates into CASSFLQPQHF. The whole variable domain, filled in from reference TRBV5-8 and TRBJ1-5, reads EAGVTQSPTHLIKTRGQQATLRCSPISGHTSVYWYQQALGLGLQFLLWYDEGEERNRGNFPPRFSGRQFPNYSSELNVNALELEDSALYLCASSFLQPQHFGDGTRLSIL.

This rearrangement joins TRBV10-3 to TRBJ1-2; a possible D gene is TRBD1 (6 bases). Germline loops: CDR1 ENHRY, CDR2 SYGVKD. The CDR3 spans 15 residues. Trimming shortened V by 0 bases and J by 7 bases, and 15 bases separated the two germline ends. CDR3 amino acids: CAISESDRQGGGYTF. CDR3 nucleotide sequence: TGTGCCATCAGTGAGTCTGACAGGCAAGGGGGTGGCTACACCTTC.

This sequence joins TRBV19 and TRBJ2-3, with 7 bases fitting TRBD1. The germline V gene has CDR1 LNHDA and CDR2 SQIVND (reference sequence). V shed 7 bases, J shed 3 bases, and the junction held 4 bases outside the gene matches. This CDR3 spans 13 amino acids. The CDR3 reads CASTRDRTDTQYF. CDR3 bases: TGTGCCAGTACTAGGGACAGAACAGATACGCAGTATTTT.

CDR3 sequence: CASRDQGATNQPQHF. The DNA for the CDR3 is TGTGCCAGCAGGGACCAGGGGGCGACGAATCAGCCCCAGCATTTT. This chain uses TRBV6-5 with TRBJ1-5; 8 bases agree with TRBD1. The germline V gene has CDR1 MNHEY and CDR2 SVGAGI. V lost 6 bases, J lost 4 bases, and 8 bases stayed unmatched. CDR3 length: 15 amino acids.

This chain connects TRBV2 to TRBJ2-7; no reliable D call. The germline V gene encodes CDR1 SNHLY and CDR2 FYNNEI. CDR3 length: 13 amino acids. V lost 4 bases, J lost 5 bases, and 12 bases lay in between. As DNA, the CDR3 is TGTGCCAGCAGTGGGGCAGCCCGCCACGAGCAGTACTTC. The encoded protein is CASSGAARHEQYF.

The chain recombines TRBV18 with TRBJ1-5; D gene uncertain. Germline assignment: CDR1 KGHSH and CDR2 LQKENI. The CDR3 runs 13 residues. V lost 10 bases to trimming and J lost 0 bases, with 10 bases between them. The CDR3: CATMVNSNQPQHF. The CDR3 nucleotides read TGTGCCACCATGGTGAATAGCAATCAGCCCCAGCATTTT.

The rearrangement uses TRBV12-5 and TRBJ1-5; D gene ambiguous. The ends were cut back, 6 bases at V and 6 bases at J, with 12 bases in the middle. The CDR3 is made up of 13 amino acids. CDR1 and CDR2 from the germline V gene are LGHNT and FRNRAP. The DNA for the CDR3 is TGTGCTAGTGGACCGGGTTCGGCTCAGCCCCAGCATTTT. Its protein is CASGPGSAQPQHF.

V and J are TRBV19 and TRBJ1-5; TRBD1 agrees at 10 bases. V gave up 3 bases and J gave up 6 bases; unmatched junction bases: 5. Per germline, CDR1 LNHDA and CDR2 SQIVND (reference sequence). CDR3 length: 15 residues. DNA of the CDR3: TGTGCCAGTAGTATCGGGACAGGGGATGCTCAGCCCCAGCATTTT. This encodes CASSIGTGDAQPQHF. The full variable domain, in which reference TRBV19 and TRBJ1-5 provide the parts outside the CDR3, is DGGITQSPKYLFRKEGQNVTLSCEQNLNHDAMYWYRQDPGQGLRLIYYSQIVNDFQKGDIAEGYSVSREKKESFPLTVTSAQKNPTAFYLCASSIGTGDAQPQHFGDGTRLSIL.

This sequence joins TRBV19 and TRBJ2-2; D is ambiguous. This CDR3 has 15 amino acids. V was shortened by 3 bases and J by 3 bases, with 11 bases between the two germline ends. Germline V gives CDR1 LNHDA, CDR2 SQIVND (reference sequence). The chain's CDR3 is CASSMWAVDTGELFF. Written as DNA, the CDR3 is TGTGCCAGTAGTATGTGGGCTGTGGACACCGGGGAGCTGTTTTTT.

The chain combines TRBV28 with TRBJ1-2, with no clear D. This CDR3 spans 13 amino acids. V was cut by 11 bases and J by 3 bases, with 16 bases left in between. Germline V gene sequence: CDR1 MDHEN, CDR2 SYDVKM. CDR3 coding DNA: TGTGCCGCCTCGACGCGGACCCACTATGGCTACACCTTC. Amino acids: CAASTRTHYGYTF.

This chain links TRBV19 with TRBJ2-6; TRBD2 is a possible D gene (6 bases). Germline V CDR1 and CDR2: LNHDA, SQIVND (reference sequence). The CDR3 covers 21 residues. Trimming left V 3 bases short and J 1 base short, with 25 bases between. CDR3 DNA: TGTGCCAGTAGTATGCCGTCACCTGGCGGGGTGGGTTTGTCTGGGGCCAACGTCCTGACTTTC. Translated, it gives CASSMPSPGGVGLSGANVLTF. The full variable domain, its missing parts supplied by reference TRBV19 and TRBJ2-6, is DGGITQSPKYLFRKEGQNVTLSCEQNLNHDAMYWYRQDPGQGLRLIYYSQIVNDFQKGDIAEGYSVSREKKESFPLTVTSAQKNPTAFYLCASSMPSPGGVGLSGANVLTFGAGSRLTVL.